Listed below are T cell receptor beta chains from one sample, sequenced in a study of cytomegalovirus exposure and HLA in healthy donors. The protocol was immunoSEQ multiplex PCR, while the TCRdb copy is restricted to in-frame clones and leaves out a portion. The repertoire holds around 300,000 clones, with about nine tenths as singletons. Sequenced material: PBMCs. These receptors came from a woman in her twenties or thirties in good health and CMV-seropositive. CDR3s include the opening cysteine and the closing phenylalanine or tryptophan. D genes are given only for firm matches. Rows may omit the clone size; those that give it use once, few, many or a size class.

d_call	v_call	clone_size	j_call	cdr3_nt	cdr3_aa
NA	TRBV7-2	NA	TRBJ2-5	TGTGCCAGCAGCTTAGCAGGGACCCAAGAGACCCAGTACTTC	CASSLAGTQETQYF
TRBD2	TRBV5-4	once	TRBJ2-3	TGTGCCAGCAGCCCGGGACTAGCGGGGGGTGGAGATACGCAGTATTTT	CASSPGLAGGGDTQYF
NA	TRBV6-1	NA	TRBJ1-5	TGTGCCAGTAAGGTGGGCAATCAGCCCCAGCATTTT	CASKVGNQPQHF
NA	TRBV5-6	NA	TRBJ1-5	TGTGCCAGCAGCTTGAAGGGTATGAATCAGCCCCAGCATTTT	CASSLKGMNQPQHF
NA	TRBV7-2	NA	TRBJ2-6	TGTGCCAGCAGCCCCCTAGGATCTGGGGCCAACGTCCTGACTTTC	CASSPLGSGANVLTF
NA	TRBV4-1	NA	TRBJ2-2	TGCGCCAGCACCTGGGACGGAGGAAAGAACACCGGGGAGCTGTTTTTT	CASTWDGGKNTGELFF
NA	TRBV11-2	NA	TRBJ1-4	TGTGCCAGCAGCTCCGACAGTTATAATGAAAAACTGTTTTTT	CASSSDSYNEKLFF
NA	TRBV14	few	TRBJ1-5	TGTGCCAGCAGCCAAAGGTACAGGGGCAATCAGCCCCAGCATTTT	CASSQRYRGNQPQHF
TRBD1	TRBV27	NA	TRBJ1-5	TGTGCCAGCAGTTTGACAGGGGATAGCAATCAGCCCCAGCATTTT	CASSLTGDSNQPQHF
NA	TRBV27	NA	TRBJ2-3	TGTGCCAGCAGTTCTATCCATACGCAGTATTTT	CASSSIHTQYF
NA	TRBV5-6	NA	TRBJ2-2	TGTGCCAGCAGCTCATGGGTCGGGACCGGGGAGCTGTTTTTT	CASSSWVGTGELFF
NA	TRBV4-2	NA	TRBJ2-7	TGTGCCAGCAGCCGACAGCTAGCGCGAGAGACCTACGAGCAGTACTTC	CASSRQLARETYEQYF
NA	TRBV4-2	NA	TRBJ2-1	TGTGCCAGCAGCCAAGAAGGACGGGGTCGTTACAATGAGCAGTTCTTC	CASSQEGRGRYNEQFF
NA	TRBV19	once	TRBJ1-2	TGTGCCAGTACTCCCACCGGGACTAACTATGGCTACACCTTC	CASTPTGTNYGYTF
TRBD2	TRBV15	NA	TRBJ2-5	TGTGCCACCAGCGGAGGGACTAGCGAAGGAGAGACCCAGTACTTC	CATSGGTSEGETQYF
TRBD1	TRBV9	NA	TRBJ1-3	TGTGCCAGCAGCGCCGGACAGGGGAGTCGAAACACCATATATTTT	CASSAGQGSRNTIYF
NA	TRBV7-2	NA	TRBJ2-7	TGTGCCAGCAGCCCGGACATAAAGTCCTACGAGCAGTACTTC	CASSPDIKSYEQYF
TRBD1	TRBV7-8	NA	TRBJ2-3	TGTGCCAGCATCCTAGTCGGCACAGGGGCAGATACGCAGTATTTT	CASILVGTGADTQYF
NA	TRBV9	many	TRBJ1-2	TGTGCCAGCAGCGACGAATCCGGTTTATATGGCTACACCTTC	CASSDESGLYGYTF
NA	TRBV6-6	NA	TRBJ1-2	TGTGCCAGCAGGGCGGACATTTCTAACTATGGCTACACCTTC	CASRADISNYGYTF
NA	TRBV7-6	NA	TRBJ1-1	TGTGCCAGCAGCCGAGCGAAGAACACTGAAGCTTTCTTT	CASSRAKNTEAFF
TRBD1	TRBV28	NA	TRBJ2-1	TGTGCCAGCAGTTCGGGACAGGGCTATGAGCAGTTCTTC	CASSSGQGYEQFF